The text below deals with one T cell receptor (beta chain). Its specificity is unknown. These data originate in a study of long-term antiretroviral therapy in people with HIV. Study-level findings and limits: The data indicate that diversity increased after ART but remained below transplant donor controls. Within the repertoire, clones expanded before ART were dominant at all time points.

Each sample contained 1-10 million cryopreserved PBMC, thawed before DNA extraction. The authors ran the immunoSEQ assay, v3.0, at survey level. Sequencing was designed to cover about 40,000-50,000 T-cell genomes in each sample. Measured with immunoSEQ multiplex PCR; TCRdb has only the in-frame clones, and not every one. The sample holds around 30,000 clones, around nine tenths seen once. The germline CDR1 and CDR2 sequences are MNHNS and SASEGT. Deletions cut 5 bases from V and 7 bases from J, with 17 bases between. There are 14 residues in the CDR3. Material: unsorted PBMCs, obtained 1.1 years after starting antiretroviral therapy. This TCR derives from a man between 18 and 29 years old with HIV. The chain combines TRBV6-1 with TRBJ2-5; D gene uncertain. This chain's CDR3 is CASSTTTFLGTQYF. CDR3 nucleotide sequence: TGTGCCAGCAGTACAACAACGTTCTTGGGGACCCAGTACTTC.